These 11 T cell receptor beta chains were all obtained from the same sample, sequenced in a study of response to subunit inactivated influenza vaccine. TCRdb processed the RT-PCR reads anew with MiXCR; each CDR3 protein has one entry. The sample has fewer than 750,000 distinct CDR3 sequences, 14% seen once. Sample: PBMCs from blood, taken roughly 12 days after vaccination. These receptors originate from a man in his fifties or sixties who received an inactivated influenza vaccine.

This clonotype was counted between two and nine times. This chain links TRBV7-2 with TRBJ2-1; TRBD1 might be the D (5 bases). V was trimmed by 2 bases and J by 3 bases, leaving 11 bases between them. The CDR3 runs to 15 residues. Germline V CDR1 and CDR2: SGHTA, FQGNSA. CDR3 nucleotides: TGTGCCAGCAGCTTAAGGGCGCAGGGCTACAATGAGCAGTTCTTC. Amino acids: CASSLRAQGYNEQFF.

This clonotype occurred a few times. The chain links TRBV15 to TRBJ2-5; D is undetermined. The CDR3 consists of 15 residues. Germline V gene sequence: CDR1 LNHNV, CDR2 YYDKDF (reference sequence). V was trimmed by 6 bases and J by 1 base, leaving 15 bases between them. The CDR3: CATSRGWSVQETQYF. CDR3 in DNA: TGTGCCACCAGTCGAGGTTGGAGCGTCCAAGAGACCCAGTACTTC.

The DNA for the CDR3 is TGTGCCAGCGATGCGGGGGGAGATACGCAGTATTTT. This translates into CASDAGGDTQYF. The chain links TRBV12-3 or TRBV12-4 to TRBJ2-3; 8 bases fit TRBD2. This CDR3 is built from 12 residues. After removal of 8 bases from V and 5 bases from J, the junction contained 3 bases not matched to a gene.

V usage is TRBV24-1 and J usage is TRBJ2-2; 9 bases line up with TRBD1. CDR1 KGHDR and CDR2 SFDVKD come from the germline V gene. V lost 2 bases and J lost 3; bases outside the gene matches: 9. The CDR3 runs 18 residues. In DNA form, the CDR3 reads TGTGCCACCAGTGATTCCCAGGGACAGGGATCTTACACCGGGGAGCTGTTTTTT. Its translation: CATSDSQGQGSYTGELFF.

The sample holds a few counts of this clonotype. The chain recombines TRBV9 with TRBJ1-1; D is unresolved. The germline V and J ends were trimmed by 4 bases and 4 bases, with 14 bases remaining between them. CDR3 size: 14 residues. Germline CDR1 is SGDLS and CDR2 is YYNGEE. The CDR3 is CASSPLGGVTEAFF. CDR3 DNA sequence: TGTGCCAGCAGCCCCCTGGGTGGGGTCACTGAAGCTTTCTTT.

This clonotype has just a few counts. The chain recombines TRBV28 with TRBJ1-6, with D maybe TRBD1 (5 bases). CDR1 is MDHEN, CDR2 SYDVKM, per germline. The CDR3 runs 15 residues. V lost 7 bases, J lost 7 bases, and 17 bases lay in between. CDR3 bases: TGTGCCAGCATCCCTACCGGGACGAAGAATTCACCCCTCCACTTT. It specifies CASIPTGTKNSPLHF.

This clonotype has just a few counts. The chain carries TRBV7-9 and TRBJ2-1, with TRBD2 as a possible D gene (5 bases). This CDR3 contains 17 residues. V was shortened by 0 bases and J by 6 bases, with 18 bases between the two germline ends. In germline, CDR1 is SEHNR, CDR2 FQNEAQ (reference sequence). The CDR3 DNA is TGTGCCAGCAGCTTAGCGCGGGTTGACCTCCCTACCAATGAGCAGTTCTTC. Encoded protein: CASSLARVDLPTNEQFF.

This clonotype was counted once. This chain uses TRBV7-3 with TRBJ2-7; 8 nucleotides line up with TRBD2. The length of the CDR3 is 13 residues. Germline assignment: CDR1 SGHTA and CDR2 FQGTGA. V shed 3 bases and J 6 bases; nucleotides not matched to a gene: 4. For the CDR3, the DNA is TGTGCCAGCAGCTTCGGGGGGGCGGCCGAGCAGTACTTC. Translating it yields CASSFGGAAEQYF.

This clonotype came up many times. This chain links TRBV20-1 with TRBJ2-4; D unresolved. The CDR3 extends over 12 amino acids. Germline V gene sequence: CDR1 DFQATT, CDR2 SNEGSKA (reference sequence). Trimming left V 6 bases short and J 5 bases short, with 11 bases between. CDR3 residues: CSAKPSENIQYF. The CDR3 nucleotides read TGCAGTGCCAAGCCGTCAGAAAACATTCAGTACTTC.

With regard to this clonotype: Being one base from a much bigger clone, this may be a read error. V gene TRBV4-2 combines with J gene TRBJ2-7; TRBD1 agrees at 11 bases. The germline gives CDR1 LGHNA, CDR2 YNFKEQ. The V segment lost 3 bases and the J segment 5 bases; nucleotides outside the gene matches: 6. There are 15 residues in the CDR3. The chain's CDR3 is CASSHSGTGGDEQYF. The CDR3 region has the DNA TGTGCCAGCAGCCATTCCGGGACAGGGGGAGACGAGCAGTACTTC.

This clonotype has a handful of counts. The chain links TRBV20-1 to TRBJ2-3; no definite D call. The CDR3 sequence is 12 residues long. Germline values: CDR1 DFQATT, CDR2 SNEGSKA (reference sequence). Trimming cost V 6 bases and J 5 bases, with 12 bases left between them. The CDR3 loop reads CSAQLWGDTQYF. The CDR3 DNA reads TGCAGTGCGCAACTCTGGGGAGATACGCAGTATTTT.